A single T cell receptor beta chain is shown here with its context. The specificity of this receptor is unknown. One base away there is no much larger clone; base qualities are not given. This record comes from a study of pediatric ulcerative colitis (dated by TCRdb to between 2018 and 2021). Broadly, across the study: From eight or nine newly diagnosed, treatment-naive pediatric ulcerative colitis patients and a few non-IBD control children, paired blood and rectal samples were collected. The paper as a whole reports these results and caveats: A couple of rectal CDR3 clonotypes were present in all ulcerative colitis patients and in none of the controls. Autologous blood-rectal clonal overlap was significantly higher in ulcerative colitis patients than in controls, suggesting increased T cell trafficking to inflamed tissue. Two patients' blood samples yielded substantially fewer templates for technical reasons and were excluded from blood-rectal overlap analysis. Blood-derived T cells may have been included in rectal pinch biopsies, especially in patients with overt colitis. With only a handful of individuals, the healthy control group was small. Because repertoires came from total lymphocyte DNA, patterns in rare subsets such as regulatory T cells may not be reflected. Features of the rectal repertoire distinguished controls, mild-moderate colitis patients and acute severe colitis patients, and in acute severe colitis, rectal diversity was reduced because of clonal expansions.

Using the immunoSEQ TRB Survey service, rearranged CDR3 beta regions were amplified from genomic DNA with multiplex V and J primers. To keep sequencing depth equal across samples, survey-level depth of up to 500,000 reads per sample was applied. The libraries were purified, combined into pools and sequenced with Illumina technology. In the paper's pipeline: immunoSEQ online tools were used for productive clonality, sample overlap, pairwise scatters, CDR3 beta length, V/D/J gene usage and productiveness. Calculated diversity was defined as the number of unique rearrangements divided by total templates, multiplied by 100, and Shannon and Simpson indices were computed as well. Principal component analysis used the R prcomp function and ggbiplot package on Z-score normalized data. Morisita's index was used to quantify blood-rectal clonal overlap within each subject. TCRdb stores this immuneACCESS table with in-frame sequences only. Part of the clones is absent; in the studies checked, under half of the shortfall reflects unresolved V genes, and no reason is known for the rest. The V and J calls and clone size were taken over from that table, and D and trimming were inferred from the DNA. Present in this sample are over 10,000 clones, 77% of which were seen just once. Jointly, the top ten make up roughly 4.5% of the sample.

One to two pinch biopsies were taken from the rectum for research during colonoscopy. In controls, colonoscopy was performed for suspected IBD, macroscopically and histologically normal endoscopy was observed, and no IBD diagnosis was made within the following year. Before DNA was isolated, the rectal biopsies underwent proteinase K digestion. The Wizard kit (Promega) was used to extract genomic DNA from both blood and intestinal samples. The germline V gene (reference sequence) supplies CDR1 SEHNR and CDR2 FQNEAQ. At the junction V is shortened by 3 bases and J by 7 bases, with 9 bases in between. The CDR3 has 12 amino acids, counting the end cysteine and phenylalanine. The entry retains the CDR3 DNA only, 36 bases that are in frame from base 1.

The rearrangement joined TRBV7-9 to TRBJ1-2, with the D gene call left open. The origin of this receptor is a boy under 18 who was a control in a study of pediatric ulcerative colitis. Sequencing input: gut tissue. This receptor carries the CDR3 CASSFGPGGYTF. The nucleotides are TGTGCCAGCAGCTTTGGGCCGGGTGGCTACACCTTC.